This T cell receptor beta chain was retrieved from a study of blood T cell repertoires in COVID-19. The wider study: Sites across the United States, Italy and Spain contributed samples from acute and convalescent COVID-19. From T cells, B-cell-depleted T cells, or PBMCs came the material, which was cDNA or gDNA.

Data came from immunoSEQ multiplex PCR; TCRdb stores just in-frame clones and leaves some out. The sample shows roughly 250,000 clones, more than 70% of them seen only once. The CDR3 runs to 15 residues. J was trimmed by 3 bases and V by 4 bases; bases with no gene match: 5. Germline-derived CDR1 and CDR2 are SGHVS and FNYEAQ. Source material: peripheral blood. V gene TRBV7-6 combines with J gene TRBJ2-7; 11 positions agree with TRBD1. This clonotype was obtained from a woman between 40 and 50 years old who had recovered from COVID-19. The CDR3 DNA is TGTGCCAGCAGCTCCCGGGACAGGGGGGGCTACGAGCAGTACTTC. Translation: CASSSRDRGGYEQYF.